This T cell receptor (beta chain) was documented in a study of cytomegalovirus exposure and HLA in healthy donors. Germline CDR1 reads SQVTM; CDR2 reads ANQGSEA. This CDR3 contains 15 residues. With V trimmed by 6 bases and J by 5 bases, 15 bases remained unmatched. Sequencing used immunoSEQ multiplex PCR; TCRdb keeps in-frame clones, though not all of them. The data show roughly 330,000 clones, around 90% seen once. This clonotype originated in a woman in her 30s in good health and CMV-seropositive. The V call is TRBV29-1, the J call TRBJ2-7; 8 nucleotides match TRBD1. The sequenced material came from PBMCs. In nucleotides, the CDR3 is TGCAGCGTCACGATGGCGGACAGGGTTAACGACGAGCAGTACTTC. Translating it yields CSVTMADRVNDEQYF.